This TCR beta chain originates from a study of T cells after yellow fever vaccination. Overall study: SMART-Seq v4 Ultra Low Input handled preparation of low-cell-number fractions. The study, taken as a whole, reports: FACS-sorted repertoires could harbor abundant contaminating bulk-population clonotypes. Clonotypes appearing in both CD4 and CD8 compartments existed, and their share was small. Subsequent to the booster, the majority of primary-vaccination clones reappeared (roughly 96% CD4, approximately 90% CD8).

TCRdb reprocessed the 5' RACE reads via MiXCR and lists one record per CDR3 protein. Of about 430,000 distinct CDR3 sequences in the sample, 18% were seen once. From germline, CDR1 is MNHEY and CDR2 SVGAGI. The CDR3 loop spans 14 amino acids. Between the trimmed V and J ends, which lost 6 bases and 4 bases, there was a span of 10 bases. Concerning this clonotype itself: Its antigen is unidentified.

The gene calls are TRBV6-5 and TRBJ2-6; the D call may be TRBD1 or TRBD2 (5 bases each). This TCR derives from a man younger than 35 who received the YFV17D yellow fever vaccine. The starting material was PBMCs, obtained before the yellow fever booster vaccination. The CDR3 DNA reads as TGTGCCAGCAGACTAGGGGCAGGGGCCAACGTCCTGACTTTC. It is translated as CASRLGAGANVLTF.